This T cell receptor beta chain was captured by sequencing in a study of blood T cell repertoires in COVID-19. With 3 bases clipped from V and 7 bases from J, the junction kept 5 bases outside the gene matches. This CDR3 contains 13 residues. Libraries were prepared by immunoSEQ multiplex PCR; TCRdb keeps only in-frame clonotypes and omits some of them. This sample has some 170,000 clones, with around 80% found just once. The source material was PBMCs or T cells enriched from blood (not recorded which). The V gene is TRBV12-3 or TRBV12-4, the J gene TRBJ2-7; 8 bases align to TRBD1. The receptor comes from a man aged 45-60 years who had recovered from COVID-19. CDR3 loop: CASSFQGALEQYF. CDR3 sequence (DNA): TGTGCCAGCAGTTTTCAGGGGGCGCTTGAGCAGTACTTC.